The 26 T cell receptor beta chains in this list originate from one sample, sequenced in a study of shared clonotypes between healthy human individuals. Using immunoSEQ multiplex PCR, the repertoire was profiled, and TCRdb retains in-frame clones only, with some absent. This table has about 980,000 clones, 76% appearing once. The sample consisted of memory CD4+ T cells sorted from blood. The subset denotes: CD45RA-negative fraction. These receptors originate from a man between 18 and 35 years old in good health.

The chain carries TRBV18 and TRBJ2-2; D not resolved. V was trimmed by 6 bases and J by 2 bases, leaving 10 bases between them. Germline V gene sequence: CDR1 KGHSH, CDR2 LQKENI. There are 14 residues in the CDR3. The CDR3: CASSLERNTGELFF. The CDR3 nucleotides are TGTGCCAGCTCCCTCGAGAGAAACACCGGGGAGCTGTTTTTT.

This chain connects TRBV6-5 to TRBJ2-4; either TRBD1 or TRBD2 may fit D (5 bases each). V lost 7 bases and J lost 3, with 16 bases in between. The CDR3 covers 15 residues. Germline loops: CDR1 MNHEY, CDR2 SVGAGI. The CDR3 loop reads CASIPGRRNKNIQYF. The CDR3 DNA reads TGTGCCAGCATCCCGGGACGGCGAAACAAAAACATTCAGTACTTC.

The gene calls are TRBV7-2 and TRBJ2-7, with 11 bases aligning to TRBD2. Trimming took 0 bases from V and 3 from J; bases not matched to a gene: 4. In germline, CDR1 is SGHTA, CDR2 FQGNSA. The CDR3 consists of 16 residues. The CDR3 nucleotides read TGTGCCAGCAGCTTAGCGGAGCTAGCGGGAGGCTACGAGCAGTACTTC. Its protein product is CASSLAELAGGYEQYF.

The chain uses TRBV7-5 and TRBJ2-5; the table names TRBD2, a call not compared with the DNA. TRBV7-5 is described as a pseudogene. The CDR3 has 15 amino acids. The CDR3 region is CARSLGLATQETQYF. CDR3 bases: TGTGCCAGAAGCTTAGGACTAGCGACTCAAGAGACCCAGTACTTC.

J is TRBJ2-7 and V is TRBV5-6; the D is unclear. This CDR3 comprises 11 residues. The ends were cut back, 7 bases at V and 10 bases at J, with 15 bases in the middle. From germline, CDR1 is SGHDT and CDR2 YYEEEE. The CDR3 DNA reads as TGTGCCAGCGAAAACATACGAGAACAGTACTTC. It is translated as CASENIREQYF.

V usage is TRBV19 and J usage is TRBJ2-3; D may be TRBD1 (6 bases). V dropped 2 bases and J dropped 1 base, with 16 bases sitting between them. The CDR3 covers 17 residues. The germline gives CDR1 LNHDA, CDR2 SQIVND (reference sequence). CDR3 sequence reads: CASSIRFGRGGTDTQYF. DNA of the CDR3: TGTGCCAGTAGTATACGTTTCGGCAGGGGAGGCACAGATACGCAGTATTTT.

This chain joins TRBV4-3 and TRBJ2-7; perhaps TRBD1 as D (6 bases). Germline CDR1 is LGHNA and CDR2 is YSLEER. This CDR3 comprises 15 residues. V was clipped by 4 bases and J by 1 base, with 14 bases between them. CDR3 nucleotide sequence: TGCGCCAGCAGCCTCGACAGGTGGAGGTCCTACGAGCAGTACTTC. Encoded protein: CASSLDRWRSYEQYF.

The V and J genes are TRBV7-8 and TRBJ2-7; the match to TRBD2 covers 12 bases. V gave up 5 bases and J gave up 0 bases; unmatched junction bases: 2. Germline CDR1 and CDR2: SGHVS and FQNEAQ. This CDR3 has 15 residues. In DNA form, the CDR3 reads TGTGCCAGCAGCGGACTAGCGGGGAGCTCCTACGAGCAGTACTTC. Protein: CASSGLAGSSYEQYF.

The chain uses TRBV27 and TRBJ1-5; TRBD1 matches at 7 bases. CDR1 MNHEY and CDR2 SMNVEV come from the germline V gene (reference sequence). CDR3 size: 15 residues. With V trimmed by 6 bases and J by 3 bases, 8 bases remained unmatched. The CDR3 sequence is CASSLSGGINQPQHF. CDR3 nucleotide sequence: TGTGCCAGCAGCCTATCAGGGGGAATCAATCAGCCCCAGCATTTT.

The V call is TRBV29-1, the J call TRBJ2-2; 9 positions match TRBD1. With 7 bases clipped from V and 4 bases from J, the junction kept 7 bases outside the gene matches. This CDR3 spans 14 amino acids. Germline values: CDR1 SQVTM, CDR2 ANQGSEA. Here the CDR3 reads CSARDRVGTGELFF. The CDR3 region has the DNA TGCAGCGCCCGGGACAGGGTGGGCACCGGGGAGCTGTTTTTT.

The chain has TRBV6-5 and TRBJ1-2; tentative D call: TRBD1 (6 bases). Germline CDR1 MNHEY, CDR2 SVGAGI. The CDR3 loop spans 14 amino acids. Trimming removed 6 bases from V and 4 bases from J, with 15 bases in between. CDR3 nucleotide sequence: TGTGCCAGCAGGGACACAGGGAGAAGCTATGGCTACACCTTC. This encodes CASRDTGRSYGYTF.

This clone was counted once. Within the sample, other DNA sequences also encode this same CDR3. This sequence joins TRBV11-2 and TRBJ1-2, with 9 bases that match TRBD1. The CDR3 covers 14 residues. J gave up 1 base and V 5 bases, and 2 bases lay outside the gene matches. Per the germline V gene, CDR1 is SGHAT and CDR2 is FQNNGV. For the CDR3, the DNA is TGTGCCAGCAGCCCGGGACAGGGTAACTATGGCTACACCTTC. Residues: CASSPGQGNYGYTF.

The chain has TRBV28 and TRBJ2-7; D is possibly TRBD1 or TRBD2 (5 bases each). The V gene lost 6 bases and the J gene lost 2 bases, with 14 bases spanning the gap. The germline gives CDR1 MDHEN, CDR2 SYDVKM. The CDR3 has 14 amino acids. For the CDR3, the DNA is TGTGCCAGCAGCCCCGGGACGGTAGCCTACGAGCAGTACTTC. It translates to CASSPGTVAYEQYF. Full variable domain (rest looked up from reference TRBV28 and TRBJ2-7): DVKVTQSSRYLVKRTGEKVFLECVQDMDHENMFWYRQDPGLGLRLIYFSYDVKMKEKGDIPEGYSVSREKKERFSLILESASTNQTSMYLCASSPGTVAYEQYFGPGTRLTVT.

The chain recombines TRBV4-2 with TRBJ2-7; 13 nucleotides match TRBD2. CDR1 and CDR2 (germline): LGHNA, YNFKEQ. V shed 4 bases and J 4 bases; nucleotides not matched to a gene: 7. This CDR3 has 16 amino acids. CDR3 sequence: CASSRELAGGAYEQYF. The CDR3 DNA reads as TGTGCCAGCAGCCGGGAACTAGCGGGGGGGGCGTACGAGCAGTACTTC.

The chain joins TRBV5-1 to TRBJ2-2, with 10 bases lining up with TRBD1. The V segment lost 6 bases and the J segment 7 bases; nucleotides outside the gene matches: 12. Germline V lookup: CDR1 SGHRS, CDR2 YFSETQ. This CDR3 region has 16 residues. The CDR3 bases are TGCGCCAGCAAGAGCGGGACAGGGGATCAGATCGGGGAGCTGTTTTTT. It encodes CASKSGTGDQIGELFF. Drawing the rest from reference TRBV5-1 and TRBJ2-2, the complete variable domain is KAGVTQTPRYLIKTRGQQVTLSCSPISGHRSVSWYQQTPGQGLQFLFEYFSETQRNKGNFPGRFSGRQFSNSRSEMNVSTLELGDSALYLCASKSGTGDQIGELFFGEGSRLTVL.

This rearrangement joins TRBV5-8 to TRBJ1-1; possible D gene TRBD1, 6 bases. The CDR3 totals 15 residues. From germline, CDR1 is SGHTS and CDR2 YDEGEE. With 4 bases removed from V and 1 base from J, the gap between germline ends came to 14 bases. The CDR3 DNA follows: TGTGCCAGCAGCCAGGGACAACGAGCGAACACTGAAGCTTTCTTT. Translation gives CASSQGQRANTEAFF.

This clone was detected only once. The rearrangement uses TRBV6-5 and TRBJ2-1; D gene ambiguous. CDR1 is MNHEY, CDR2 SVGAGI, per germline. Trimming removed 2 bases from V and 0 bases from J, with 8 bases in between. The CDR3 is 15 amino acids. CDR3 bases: TGTGCCAGCAGTTACGGACGGACCTCCTACAATGAGCAGTTCTTC. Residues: CASSYGRTSYNEQFF.

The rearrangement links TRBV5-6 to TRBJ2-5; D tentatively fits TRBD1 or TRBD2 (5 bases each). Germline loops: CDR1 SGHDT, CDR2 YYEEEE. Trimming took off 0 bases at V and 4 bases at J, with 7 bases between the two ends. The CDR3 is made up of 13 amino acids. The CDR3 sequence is CASSLGGGETQYF. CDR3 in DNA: TGTGCCAGCAGCTTGGGTGGGGGAGAGACCCAGTACTTC.

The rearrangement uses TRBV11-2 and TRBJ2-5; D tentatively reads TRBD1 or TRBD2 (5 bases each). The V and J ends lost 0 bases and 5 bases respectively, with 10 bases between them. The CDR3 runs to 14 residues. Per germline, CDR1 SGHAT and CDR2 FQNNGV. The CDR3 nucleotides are TGTGCCAGCAGCTTAGAGACCCGGGGCGAGACCCAGTACTTC. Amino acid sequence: CASSLETRGETQYF.

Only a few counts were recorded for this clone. CDR3 residues: CASSWDRGRETQYF. The CDR3 DNA reads TGTGCCAGCAGTTGGGACAGGGGGCGGGAGACCCAGTACTTC. The chain links TRBV2 to TRBJ2-5; 12 nucleotides align to TRBD1. The CDR3 length is 14 residues. The V segment lost 5 bases and the J segment 5 bases; nucleotides outside the gene matches: 3. Per germline, CDR1 SNHLY and CDR2 FYNNEI.

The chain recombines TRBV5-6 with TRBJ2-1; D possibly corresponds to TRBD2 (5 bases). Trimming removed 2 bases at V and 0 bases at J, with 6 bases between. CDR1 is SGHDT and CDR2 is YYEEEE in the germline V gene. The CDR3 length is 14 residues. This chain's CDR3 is CASSFGDSYNEQFF. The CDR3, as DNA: TGTGCCAGCAGCTTCGGGGACTCCTACAATGAGCAGTTCTTC. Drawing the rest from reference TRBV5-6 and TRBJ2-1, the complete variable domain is DAGVTQSPTHLIKTRGQQVTLRCSPKSGHDTVSWYQQALGQGPQFIFQYYEEEERQRGNFPDRFSGHQFPNYSSELNVNALLLGDSALYLCASSFGDSYNEQFFGPGTRLTVL.

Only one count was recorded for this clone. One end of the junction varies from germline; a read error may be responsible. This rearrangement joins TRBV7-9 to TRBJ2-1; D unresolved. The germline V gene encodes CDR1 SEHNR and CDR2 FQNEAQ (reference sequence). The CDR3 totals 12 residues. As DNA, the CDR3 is TGTGCCAGCAGTTTAGACTGGAATGAGCAGTTCTTC. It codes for CASSLDWNEQFF.

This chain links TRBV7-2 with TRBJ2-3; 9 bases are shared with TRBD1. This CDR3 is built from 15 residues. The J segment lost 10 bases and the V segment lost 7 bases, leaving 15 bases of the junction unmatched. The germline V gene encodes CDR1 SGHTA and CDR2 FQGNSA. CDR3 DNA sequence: TGTGCCAGCATCCCGGGGACAGGGAGGTCGAGCGCGCAGTATTTT. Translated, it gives CASIPGTGRSSAQYF.

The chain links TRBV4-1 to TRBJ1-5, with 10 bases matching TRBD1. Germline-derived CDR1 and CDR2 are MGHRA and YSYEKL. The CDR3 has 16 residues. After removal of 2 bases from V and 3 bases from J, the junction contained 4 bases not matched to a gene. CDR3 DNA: TGCGCCAGCAGCCAACCGGGACAGGGGAACAATCAGCCCCAGCATTTT. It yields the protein CASSQPGQGNNQPQHF.

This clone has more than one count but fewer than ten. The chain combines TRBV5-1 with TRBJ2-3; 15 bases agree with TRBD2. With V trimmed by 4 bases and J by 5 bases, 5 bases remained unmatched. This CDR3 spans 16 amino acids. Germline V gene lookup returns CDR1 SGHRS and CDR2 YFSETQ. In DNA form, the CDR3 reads TGCGCCAGCAGCCCGGGACTAGCGGGGGGCCAAGATACGCAGTATTTT. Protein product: CASSPGLAGGQDTQYF.

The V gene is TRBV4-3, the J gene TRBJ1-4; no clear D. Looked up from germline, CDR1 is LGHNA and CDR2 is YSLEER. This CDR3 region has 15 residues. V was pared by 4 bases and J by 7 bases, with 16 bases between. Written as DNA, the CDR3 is TGCGCCAGCAGCCCTGTTCAAGGAGGTGGTGAAAAACTGTTTTTT. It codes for CASSPVQGGGEKLFF.